This T cell receptor (beta chain) derives from a study of beta chain features in type 1 diabetes. Findings and caveats of the study: For cells with high TCR expression, cDNA sequencing could yield over-representation. The study found moderately but significantly shorter TCRB CDR3s in all four CD4+ subsets of Type 1 diabetes patients.

There are a few counts of this clone. The antigen is undetermined. The CDR3 sequence is 15 residues long. The germline CDR1 and CDR2 sequences are MNHNY and SVGAGI (reference sequence). Trimming pared 0 bases from V and 5 bases from J, leaving 14 bases between. Sequencing targeted expressed TCRB transcripts, as all isolated RNA had been reverse transcribed. Naive, central memory and regulatory T cell samples averaged about 3.57 million reads. Libraries were prepared by immunoSEQ multiplex PCR; TCRdb keeps only in-frame clonotypes and omits some of them. The table has a few hundred thousand clones, around 25% seen once.

This clonotype was obtained from a woman in her 30s with type 1 diabetes. The J gene is TRBJ2-7, the V gene TRBV6-6; possibly TRBD1 for D (6 bases). The sequencing input was naive CD4+ T cells from blood. The CDR3 DNA follows: TGTGCCAGCAGTTACTCGGACAGAAAGAGCGACGAGCAGTACTTC. This sequence encodes CASSYSDRKSDEQYF.